This TCR beta chain derives from a study of control samples from healthy donors and cancer patients. From germline, CDR1 is KGHSH and CDR2 LQKENI. This CDR3 spans 12 amino acids. Trimming left V 6 bases short and J 1 base short, with 7 bases between. Sequencing was performed with immunoSEQ multiplex PCR; in TCRdb, only in-frame clones are kept and a portion is missing. Of about 160,000 clones listed, approximately 94% are singletons. This rearrangement joins TRBV18 to TRBJ2-7; D possibly corresponds to TRBD1 (5 bases). The sequence was collected from a woman aged 40 to 55 in good health. Sequencing input: blood. The CDR3 sequence: CASSRESYEQYF. DNA of the CDR3: TGTGCCAGCTCCAGGGAATCCTACGAGCAGTACTTC.